What follows describes a single T cell receptor (beta chain). This specimen belongs to a study of blood T cell repertoires in COVID-19. Trimming stripped 5 bases from V and 1 base from J, with 13 bases between. The germline V gene encodes CDR1 PRHDT and CDR2 FYEKMQ (reference sequence). The CDR3 has 15 amino acids. Only in-frame clones appear in the TCRdb table, and some are missing; sequencing was by immunoSEQ multiplex PCR. This repertoire shows under 70,000 clones, 80% to 90% found once; its top ten account for 10% to 15%. This TCR was sampled from a woman of 80 years or more with acute or convalescent COVID-19. V usage is TRBV13 and J usage is TRBJ2-3; weak D call: TRBD2 (6 bases). The sample was peripheral blood. CDR3 sequence: CASSRRGGGTDTQYF. The CDR3 coding sequence is TGTGCCAGCAGCCGCCGTGGCGGGGGCACAGATACGCAGTATTTT. The entire variable domain, with the rest obtained from reference TRBV13 and TRBJ2-3, is as follows: AAGVIQSPRHLIKEKRETATLKCYPIPRHDTVYWYQQGPGQDPQFLISFYEKMQSDKGSIPDRFSAQQFSDYHSELNMSSLELGDSALYFCASSRRGGGTDTQYFGPGTRLTVL.